These T cell receptor beta chains were read from a single sample in a study of OX40 agonist ivuxolimab in advanced cancers. The repertoire was sequenced with immunoSEQ multiplex PCR; TCRdb's copy has only in-frame clones and lacks some. The repertoire consists of approximately 35,000 clones, with about 74% occurring once and the leading ten covering under 15%. The input for sequencing was CD4+ or CD8+ T cells sorted from blood, taken in a trial of the OX40 agonist ivuxolimab. These receptors came from an adult with an advanced solid tumor such as melanoma, head and neck, liver or kidney cancer. Each CDR3 is given with its conserved first and last residue. D genes are given only for firm matches. Clone size is stated in some rows and not others, as once, few, many or a class when expanded.

V gene,clone size,D gene,J gene,CDR3 protein,CDR3 DNA
TRBV5-1,NA,TRBD2,TRBJ2-1,CASSSSGETYNEQFF,TGCGCCAGCAGCTCTAGCGGGGAGACCTACAATGAGCAGTTCTTC
TRBV10-2,NA,NA,TRBJ2-7,CASSERGGVYEQYF,TGCGCCAGCAGTGAAAGGGGGGGGGTCTACGAGCAGTACTTC
TRBV5-5,medium-sized,TRBD1,TRBJ1-2,CASSTRDRGYNYGYTF,TGTGCCAGCAGCACCCGGGACAGGGGCTATAACTATGGCTACACCTTC
TRBV19,NA,TRBD1,TRBJ1-1,CASSIRGLGAFF,TGTGCCAGTAGTATAAGGGGGCTGGGAGCTTTCTTT
TRBV20-1,NA,NA,TRBJ1-2,CSAKTAYGYTF,TGCAGTGCTAAGACGGCTTATGGCTACACCTTC
TRBV18,once,NA,TRBJ1-1,CASSPQVGNNKAFF,TGTGCCAGCTCACCCCAGGTGGGCAATAATAAAGCTTTCTTT
TRBV5-1,few,NA,TRBJ2-7,CASSLAIGTHSYEQYF,TGCGCCAGCAGCTTGGCCATAGGGACCCACTCCTACGAGCAGTACTTC
TRBV5-1,NA,NA,TRBJ2-3,CASSLWGVTDTQYF,TGCGCCAGCAGCTTATGGGGGGTAACAGATACGCAGTATTTT
TRBV5-4,once,NA,TRBJ1-1,CASSLVGYSAEAFF,TGTGCCAGCAGCTTGGTAGGGTACAGCGCTGAAGCTTTCTTT
TRBV10-3,NA,NA,TRBJ1-6,CAITGPRADSPLHF,TGTGCCATAACCGGACCGCGGGCCGATTCACCCCTCCACTTT
TRBV2,NA,NA,TRBJ2-4,CASSDGLAKNIQYF,TGTGCCAGCAGTGACGGGCTAGCCAAAAACATTCAGTACTTC
TRBV7-9,NA,NA,TRBJ1-2,CASSFNLGGAANYGYTF,TGTGCCAGCAGCTTTAATCTGGGGGGCGCAGCTAACTATGGCTACACCTTC
TRBV10-3,NA,NA,TRBJ1-1,CAIRANRVDTEAFF,TGTGCCATCAGGGCGAACAGGGTGGACACTGAAGCTTTCTTT
TRBV29-1,NA,NA,TRBJ2-3,CSVVSGARTDTQYF,TGCAGCGTTGTGTCAGGGGCGCGGACAGATACGCAGTATTTT
TRBV29-1,NA,NA,TRBJ2-7,CSAIGPSYEQYF,TGCAGCGCCATTGGACCCTCCTACGAGCAGTACTTC
TRBV6-6,NA,NA,TRBJ2-5,CASRNGGTGETQYF,TGTGCCAGCAGGAATGGGGGGACCGGGGAGACCCAGTACTTC
TRBV25-1,NA,NA,TRBJ1-4,CATPTDFNEKLFF,TGTGCCACCCCGACCGATTTCAATGAAAAACTGTTTTTT
TRBV5-1,NA,NA,TRBJ1-6,CASRRGGTGETTF,TGCGCCAGCAGAAGGGGGGGAACCGGGGAAACAACTTTT
TRBV6-6,NA,NA,TRBJ1-1,CASSPGGMNTEAFF,TGTGCCAGCAGTCCCGGGGGGATGAACACTGAAGCTTTCTTT
TRBV2,few,NA,TRBJ1-2,CASSPNRRDGYTF,TGTGCCAGCAGTCCCAATCGGCGGGATGGCTACACCTTC
TRBV5-8,NA,NA,TRBJ1-1,CASNQGGREYTEAFF,TGTGCCAGCAACCAGGGAGGCAGGGAGTACACTGAAGCTTTCTTT
TRBV5-1,once,TRBD1,TRBJ2-2,CASSLGQGYTGELFF,TGCGCCAGCAGCTTGGGACAGGGATACACCGGGGAGCTGTTTTTT
TRBV27,NA,NA,TRBJ2-1,CASSSPAGLTYNEQFF,TGTGCCAGCAGTTCGCCCGCGGGACTGACCTACAATGAGCAGTTCTTC
TRBV7-2,NA,TRBD1,TRBJ1-2,CASSLGGGGYGYTF,TGTGCCAGCAGCTTAGGAGGGGGCGGCTATGGCTACACCTTC
TRBV9,NA,TRBD1,TRBJ2-5,CASSPEGQGSKETQYF,TGTGCCAGCAGCCCCGAGGGACAGGGGAGTAAAGAGACCCAGTACTTC
TRBV6-5,NA,TRBD1,TRBJ1-4,CASREGTGPEKLFF,TGTGCCAGCAGAGAAGGGACAGGGCCTGAAAAACTGTTTTTT
TRBV7-9,NA,TRBD2,TRBJ2-1,CASSLGGGPNEQFF,TGTGCCAGCAGCTTAGGCGGGGGACCCAATGAGCAGTTCTTC
TRBV5-1,NA,NA,TRBJ1-3,CASSLRGARTGNTIYF,TGCGCCAGCAGCTTGAGGGGGGCGCGAACTGGAAACACCATATATTTT